One sample yielded the 18 T cell receptor beta chains listed below, sequenced in a study of T-cell memory formation after mild COVID-19. TCRdb itself ran the 5' RACE reads through MiXCR, one entry per CDR3 protein. The sample carries 350,000 or so distinct CDR3 sequences, 20% to 25% recorded once. Material: PBMCs or a T cell subset sorted from them (not recorded which). The receptor set was obtained from a man aged 18 to 29 who had mild COVID-19 (a few samples of this study predate the infection). Cell type and time point are not known.

The chain combines TRBV7-2 with TRBJ2-1; 8 bases align to TRBD1. This CDR3 region has 16 residues. The trim removed 4 bases at V and 5 bases at J, leaving 10 bases unmatched. Germline V CDR1 and CDR2: SGHTA, FQGNSA. This CDR3 is CASSSSRGRNDNEQFF. CDR3 sequence (DNA): TGTGCCAGCAGCTCAAGCAGGGGGCGCAACGACAATGAGCAGTTCTTC.

This clonotype was detected a few times. CDR3 loop: CASGTPDTDTQYF. In DNA, the CDR3 is TGTGCCAGCGGGACTCCAGACACAGATACGCAGTATTTT. The chain combines TRBV11-3 with TRBJ2-3; the D gene is possibly TRBD2 (6 bases). This CDR3 is 13 amino acids long. Per the germline V gene, CDR1 is SGHNT and CDR2 is YENEEA. V was shortened by 8 bases and J by 2 bases, with 11 bases between the two germline ends.

This chain links TRBV24-1 with TRBJ2-3, with TRBD1 matching 8 bases. J gave up 5 bases and V 3 bases, and 6 bases lay outside the gene matches. This CDR3 has 15 residues. CDR1 and CDR2 (germline): KGHDR, SFDVKD. The DNA for the CDR3 is TGTGCCACCAGTGATGCCAGGGGGCCAGGAGATACGCAGTATTTT. Its protein is CATSDARGPGDTQYF.

This clonotype was counted between two and nine times. The chain couples TRBV12-3 or TRBV12-4 to TRBJ2-7, with a weak D call TRBD2 (6 bases). The CDR3 sequence is 14 residues long. Trimming removed 8 bases at V and 4 bases at J, with 18 bases between. CDR3 region: CASSGGDLWYEQYF. In DNA form, the CDR3 reads TGTGCCAGCTCTGGCGGGGACCTTTGGTACGAGCAGTACTTC.

The chain employs TRBV11-3 and TRBJ2-2; D unresolved. The germline V and J ends were trimmed by 3 bases and 6 bases, with 11 bases remaining between them. The germline gives CDR1 SGHNT, CDR2 YENEEA. The CDR3 runs to 14 residues. The CDR3 sequence is CASSLVPDSGELFF. The CDR3 nucleotides read TGTGCCAGCAGCTTGGTGCCTGACTCCGGGGAGCTGTTTTTT.

This clonotype was counted between two and nine times. The rearrangement joins TRBV7-3 to TRBJ1-6; TRBD1 agrees at 10 bases. Germline V gene sequence: CDR1 SGHTA, CDR2 FQGTGA. After removal of 7 bases from V and 9 bases from J, the junction contained 3 bases not matched to a gene. The CDR3 runs 13 residues. This chain's CDR3 is CASMRTGGSPLHF. CDR3 coding DNA: TGTGCCAGCATGCGGACAGGGGGTTCACCCCTCCACTTT.

This chain links TRBV7-2 with TRBJ1-3; weak D call: TRBD1 (6 bases). CDR1 is SGHTA and CDR2 is FQGNSA in the germline V gene. The CDR3 totals 14 residues. V lost 5 bases, J lost 0 bases, and 8 bases lay in between. This CDR3 reads CASSADSSGNTIYF. The CDR3 nucleotides read TGTGCCAGCAGCGCGGACAGCTCTGGAAACACCATATATTTT.

This clonotype has more than one count but fewer than ten. The chain joins TRBV5-1 to TRBJ2-1; tentatively, D is TRBD1 or TRBD2 (6 bases each). Germline V CDR1 and CDR2: SGHRS, YFSETQ. There are 14 residues in the CDR3. Trimming removed 0 bases at V and 6 bases at J, with 10 bases between. The CDR3 here is CASSLARGGNEQFF. The DNA for the CDR3 is TGCGCCAGCAGCTTGGCCAGGGGAGGCAATGAGCAGTTCTTC.

This clonotype was observed a few times. The rearrangement links TRBV7-3 to TRBJ2-3, with 7 nucleotides matching TRBD1. Trimming at V came to 5 bases and at J to 0 bases, leaving 8 bases not matched to a gene. This CDR3 region has 16 residues. Germline loops: CDR1 SGHTA, CDR2 FQGTGA. CDR3 sequence reads: CASSLGQLTSTDTQYF. CDR3 nucleotides: TGTGCCAGCAGCCTGGGACAGTTAACTAGCACAGATACGCAGTATTTT. The full variable domain, completed using reference TRBV7-3 and TRBJ2-3, is GAGVSQTPSNKVTEKGKYVELRCDPISGHTALYWYRQSLGQGPEFLIYFQGTGAADDSGLPNDRFFAVRPEGSVSTLKIQRTERGDSAVYLCASSLGQLTSTDTQYFGPGTRLTVL.

This clonotype was recorded many times. The genes are TRBV7-9 and TRBJ1-1; D unresolved. Between the trimmed V and J ends, which lost 5 bases and 6 bases, there was a span of 16 bases. This CDR3 contains 14 residues. Germline CDR1 reads SEHNR; CDR2 reads FQNEAQ (reference sequence). The CDR3 DNA sequence: TGTGCCAGCAGCCAAAGCCCAGGAAAATCTGAAGCTTTCTTT. It yields the protein CASSQSPGKSEAFF.

This clonotype was seen at least ten times. The chain joins TRBV28 to TRBJ2-3; 10 nucleotides agree with TRBD2. Germline V gives CDR1 MDHEN, CDR2 SYDVKM. The CDR3 runs 16 residues. J gave up 1 base and V 5 bases, and 6 bases lay outside the gene matches. CDR3 region: CASSRTSGYGTDTQYF. The CDR3 bases are TGTGCCAGCAGTCGGACTAGCGGCTACGGCACAGATACGCAGTATTTT.

V usage is TRBV6-5 and J usage is TRBJ2-3; D is perhaps TRBD2 (6 bases). V was clipped by 7 bases and J by 2 bases, with 13 bases between them. The CDR3 consists of 14 residues. The germline CDR1 and CDR2 sequences are MNHEY and SVGAGI. The CDR3 loop reads CASTLAGNTDTQYF. CDR3 in DNA: TGTGCCAGCACGCTTGCGGGGAACACAGATACGCAGTATTTT.

This clonotype was counted a few times. This chain joins TRBV5-1 and TRBJ2-7; 7 bases are shared with TRBD2. CDR1 and CDR2 (germline): SGHRS, YFSETQ. The CDR3 consists of 19 residues. The ends lost 2 bases at V and 0 bases at J; junction bases unmatched: 17. The DNA for the CDR3 is TGCGCCAGCAGCTTCCCCCTGGGAGCGGGAAGTGTTGCCTCCTACGAGCAGTACTTC. It codes for CASSFPLGAGSVASYEQYF.

This chain connects TRBV25-1 to TRBJ2-7; D uncertain. Germline CDR1 MGHDK, CDR2 SYGVNS. The CDR3 extends over 14 amino acids. Trimming removed 2 bases at V and 2 bases at J, with 10 bases between. The CDR3 sequence: CASSERFTPYEQYF. CDR3 DNA sequence: TGTGCCAGCAGTGAAAGGTTTACTCCCTACGAGCAGTACTTC.

This CDR3 is CAIGRTGGYEQYF. The CDR3 bases are TGTGCCATCGGGAGGACAGGGGGTTACGAGCAGTACTTC. The chain has TRBV10-3 and TRBJ2-7; 10 bases are shared with TRBD1. The ends lost 8 bases at V and 4 bases at J; junction bases unmatched: 5. From germline, CDR1 is ENHRY and CDR2 SYGVKD. The CDR3 has 13 amino acids.

V and J are TRBV19 and TRBJ2-3; 7 bases are a match to TRBD2. Germline CDR1 LNHDA, CDR2 SQIVND (reference sequence). The CDR3 has 15 residues. Unmatched junction bases numbered 7, after V lost 7 bases and J lost 0 bases. The chain's CDR3 is CASTIGGTSTDTQYF. CDR3 DNA: TGTGCCAGTACCATCGGGGGGACTAGCACAGATACGCAGTATTTT.

This clonotype has a handful of counts. This chain joins TRBV5-1 and TRBJ2-3; 7 bases align to TRBD2. CDR3 length: 16 residues. Germline V gives CDR1 SGHRS, CDR2 YFSETQ. J gave up 2 bases and V 0 bases, and 6 bases lay outside the gene matches. CDR3 sequence (DNA): TGCGCCAGCAGCTTGGCGACAGCGGGGTTCACAGATACGCAGTATTTT. Its translation is CASSLATAGFTDTQYF.

This clonotype was seen many times. The chain has TRBV7-2 and TRBJ2-1; D might be TRBD2 (7 bases). The CDR3 length is 14 residues. V shed 0 bases and J shed 10 bases, with 13 bases lying between them. CDR1 and CDR2 (germline): SGHTA, FQGNSA. The CDR3 is CASSLAGGGREQFF. CDR3 in DNA: TGTGCCAGCAGCTTAGCTGGGGGGGGCCGGGAGCAGTTCTTC.